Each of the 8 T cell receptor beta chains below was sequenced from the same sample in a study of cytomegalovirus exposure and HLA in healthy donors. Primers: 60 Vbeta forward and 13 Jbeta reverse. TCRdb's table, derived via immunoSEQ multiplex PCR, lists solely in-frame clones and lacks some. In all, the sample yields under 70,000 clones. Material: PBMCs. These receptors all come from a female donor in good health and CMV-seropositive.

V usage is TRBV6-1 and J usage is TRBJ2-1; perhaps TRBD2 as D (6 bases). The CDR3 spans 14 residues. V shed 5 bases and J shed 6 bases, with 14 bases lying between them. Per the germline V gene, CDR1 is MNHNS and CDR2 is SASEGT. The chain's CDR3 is CASSPQDGGNEQFF. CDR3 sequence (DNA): TGTGCCAGCAGTCCACAGGACGGGGGCAATGAGCAGTTCTTC.

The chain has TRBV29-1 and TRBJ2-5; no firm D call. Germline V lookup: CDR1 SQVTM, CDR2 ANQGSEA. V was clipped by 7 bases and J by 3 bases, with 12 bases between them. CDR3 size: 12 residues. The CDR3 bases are TGCAGCGCTCCGAGGCCGGAAGAGACCCAGTACTTC. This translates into CSAPRPEETQYF.

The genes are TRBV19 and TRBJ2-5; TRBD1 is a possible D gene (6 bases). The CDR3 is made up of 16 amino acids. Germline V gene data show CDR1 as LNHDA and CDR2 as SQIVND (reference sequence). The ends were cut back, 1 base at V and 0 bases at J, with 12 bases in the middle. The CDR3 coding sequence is TGTGCCAGTAGTATAGTCAGGGACACGTACCAAGAGACCCAGTACTTC. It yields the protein CASSIVRDTYQETQYF.

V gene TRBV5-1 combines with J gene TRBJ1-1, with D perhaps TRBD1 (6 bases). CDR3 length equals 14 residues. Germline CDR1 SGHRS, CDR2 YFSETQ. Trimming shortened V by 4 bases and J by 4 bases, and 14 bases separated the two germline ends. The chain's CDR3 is CASSPRQAPTEAFF. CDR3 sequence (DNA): TGCGCCAGCAGCCCTAGACAGGCCCCCACTGAAGCTTTCTTT.

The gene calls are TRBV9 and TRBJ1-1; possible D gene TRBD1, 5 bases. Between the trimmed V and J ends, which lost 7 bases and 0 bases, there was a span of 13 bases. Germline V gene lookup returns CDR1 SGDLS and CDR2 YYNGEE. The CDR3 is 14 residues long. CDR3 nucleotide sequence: TGTGCCAGCGGAGGAGGGGCCATGAACACTGAAGCTTTCTTT. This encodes CASGGGAMNTEAFF.

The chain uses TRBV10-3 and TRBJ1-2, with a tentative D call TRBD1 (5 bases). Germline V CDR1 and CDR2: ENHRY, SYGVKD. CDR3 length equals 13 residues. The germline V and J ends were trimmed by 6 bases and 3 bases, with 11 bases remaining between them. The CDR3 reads CAISPDSYYGYTF. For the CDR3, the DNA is TGTGCCATCAGCCCAGACAGCTACTATGGCTACACCTTC.

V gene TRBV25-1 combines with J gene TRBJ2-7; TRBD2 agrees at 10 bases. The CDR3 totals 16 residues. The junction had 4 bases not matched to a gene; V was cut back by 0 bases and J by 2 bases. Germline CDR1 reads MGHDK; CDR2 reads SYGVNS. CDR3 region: CASSEYSLAGAYEQYF. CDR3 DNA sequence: TGTGCCAGCAGTGAATATTCCCTAGCGGGAGCCTACGAGCAGTACTTC.

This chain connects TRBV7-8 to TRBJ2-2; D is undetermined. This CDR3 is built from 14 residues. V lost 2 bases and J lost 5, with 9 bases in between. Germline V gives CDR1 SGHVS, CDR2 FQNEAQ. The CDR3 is CASSLIGLTGELFF. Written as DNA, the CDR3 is TGTGCCAGCAGCTTAATCGGTTTGACCGGGGAGCTGTTTTTT.